This T cell receptor (beta chain) came from a study of blood T cell repertoires in COVID-19. Assay: immunoSEQ multiplex PCR; the TCRdb copy retains only in-frame clones and omits some. This table holds 180,000 or so clones, approximately 82% found once. The length of the CDR3 is 13 residues. V was shortened by 6 bases and J by 0 bases, with 9 bases between the two germline ends. The germline CDR1 and CDR2 sequences are LGHNA and YSLEER. This chain joins TRBV4-3 and TRBJ2-7, with D possibly TRBD2 on 5 matching bases. The TCR was taken from a human donor with acute or convalescent COVID-19. The donor label of this sample is uncertain. Sample: peripheral blood. The CDR3 here is CASSNAGSYEQYF. CDR3 nucleotide sequence: TGCGCCAGCAGTAACGCGGGCTCCTACGAGCAGTACTTC.